These 9 T cell receptor beta chains share one sample of origin, sequenced in a study of blood T cell repertoires in COVID-19. Clones were sequenced by immunoSEQ multiplex PCR, and TCRdb holds only the in-frame ones, with some missing. The data show 350,000 to 500,000 clones, approximately 91% seen once. The sequenced sample was PBMCs or T cells enriched from blood (not recorded which). The origin of the receptors is a woman aged 18-30 years who had been exposed to COVID-19.

V and J are TRBV4-3 and TRBJ2-3, with TRBD2 matching 12 bases. Trimming took 4 bases from V and 5 from J; bases not matched to a gene: 22. This CDR3 has 21 amino acids. CDR1 is LGHNA and CDR2 is YSLEER in the germline V gene. DNA of the CDR3: TGCGCCAGCAGCCCCTTGTCCTGGACTAGCGGGGAGTTAGATTCAGGAGATACGCAGTATTTT. Translating gives CASSPLSWTSGELDSGDTQYF.

This rearrangement joins TRBV7-6 to TRBJ2-7; the D gene is possibly TRBD1 (6 bases). This CDR3 contains 13 residues. V gave up 3 bases and J gave up 6 bases, with 12 bases separating them. In germline, CDR1 is SGHVS, CDR2 FNYEAQ. CDR3 sequence: CASSFDRDTEQYF. The CDR3 nucleotides read TGTGCCAGCAGCTTCGACCGGGACACCGAGCAGTACTTC.

The rearrangement uses TRBV2 and TRBJ2-7; D is uncertain. The CDR3 length is 13 residues. The V end lost 0 bases, the J end lost 4 bases, and 7 bases lay between the germline ends. Germline CDR1 is SNHLY and CDR2 is FYNNEI. CDR3 in amino acids: CASSEAIGYEQYF. In DNA, the CDR3 is TGTGCCAGCAGTGAAGCAATCGGTTACGAGCAGTACTTC. Combining the CDR3 with reference TRBV2 and TRBJ2-7 gives the whole variable domain EPEVTQTPSHQVTQMGQEVILRCVPISNHLYFYWYRQILGQKVEFLVSFYNNEISEKSEIFDDQFSVERPDGSNFTLKIRSTKLEDSAMYFCASSEAIGYEQYFGPGTRLTVT.

This sequence joins TRBV15 and TRBJ2-2; D is possibly TRBD1 (5 bases). The germline gives CDR1 LNHNV, CDR2 YYDKDF (reference sequence). CDR3 length equals 17 residues. V was trimmed by 2 bases and J by 0 bases, leaving 13 bases between them. CDR3 sequence reads: CATSRSRQNTNTGELFF. The CDR3 bases are TGTGCCACCAGCAGAAGTAGACAGAATACGAACACCGGGGAGCTGTTTTTT. The full variable domain, rest sourced from reference TRBV15 and TRBJ2-2, is DAMVIQNPRYQVTQFGKPVTLSCSQTLNHNVMYWYQQKSSQAPKLLFHYYDKDFNNEADTPDNFQSRRPNTSFCFLDIRSPGLGDTAMYLCATSRSRQNTNTGELFFGEGSRLTVL.

The chain uses TRBV10-2 and TRBJ2-7; D ambiguous. The CDR3 runs 15 residues. With 6 bases removed from V and 0 bases from J, the gap between germline ends came to 15 bases. The germline V gene encodes CDR1 WSHSY and CDR2 SAAADI. The CDR3 nucleotides are TGCGCCAGCAGAGCACCTACTCCCCGCTCCTACGAGCAGTACTTC. Encoded protein: CASRAPTPRSYEQYF.

V is TRBV9 and J is TRBJ2-3; TRBD2 matches at 9 bases. V shed 4 bases and J 6 bases; nucleotides not matched to a gene: 6. From germline, CDR1 is SGDLS and CDR2 YYNGEE. This CDR3 region has 14 residues. CDR3 bases: TGTGCCAGCAGCTTTAGCGGGGGCCCGGATACGCAGTATTTT. As protein: CASSFSGGPDTQYF. The full variable domain, with the rest looked up from reference TRBV9 and TRBJ2-3, is DSGVTQTPKHLITATGQRVTLRCSPRSGDLSVYWYQQSLDQGLQFLIQYYNGEERAKGNILERFSAQQFPDLHSELNLSSLELGDSALYFCASSFSGGPDTQYFGPGTRLTVL.

The rearrangement uses TRBV5-1 and TRBJ1-6; perhaps TRBD1 as D (6 bases). Germline values: CDR1 SGHRS, CDR2 YFSETQ. CDR3 length: 16 amino acids. Trimming left V 4 bases short and J 5 bases short, with 16 bases between. The CDR3 DNA reads TGCGCCAGCAGCCTACGGACAGTAGGAGATAATTCACCCCTCCACTTT. This gives the protein CASSLRTVGDNSPLHF. The full variable domain, in which reference TRBV5-1 and TRBJ1-6 provide the parts outside the CDR3, is KAGVTQTPRYLIKTRGQQVTLSCSPISGHRSVSWYQQTPGQGLQFLFEYFSETQRNKGNFPGRFSGRQFSNSRSEMNVSTLELGDSALYLCASSLRTVGDNSPLHFGNGTRLTVT.

This clone was counted once. The rearrangement links TRBV7-9 to TRBJ2-5; 11 bases fit TRBD2. V lost 1 base to trimming and J lost 3 bases; unmatched junction nucleotides: 13. Germline values: CDR1 SEHNR, CDR2 FQNEAQ (reference sequence). The length of the CDR3 is 19 residues. CDR3 nucleotide sequence: TGTGCCAGCAGCTTAGACTCCCTTCGGACTAGCGGGCAAAAAGAGACCCAGTACTTC. This encodes CASSLDSLRTSGQKETQYF.

A word on this clone: At one end, the junction sequence differs from germline, possibly due to a read error. This CDR3 is CATSDLGTGQEAQYF. The CDR3 DNA reads TGTGCCACCAGTGATTTGGGGACAGGCCAAGAGGCCCAGTACTTC. The chain joins TRBV24-1 to TRBJ2-5, with 8 bases fitting TRBD1. Germline V gene sequence: CDR1 KGHDR, CDR2 SFDVKD. The CDR3 is 15 residues long.